A single sample is the source of the 17 T cell receptor beta chains below, sequenced in a study of a mutant IDH1 vaccine in newly diagnosed glioma. Time point described: baseline, week 1 (first vaccination visit). Specified treatment: pre-vaccination baseline after standard-of-care therapy. Measured with immunoSEQ multiplex PCR; TCRdb has only the in-frame clones, and not every one. The sample yields just under 95,000 clones, about 83% seen once. The sample consisted of PBMCs, taken from a glioma patient treated with radiotherapy, temozolomide or both. The receptor set was obtained from a woman in her fifties or sixties with glioma.

The chain employs TRBV5-1 and TRBJ2-7; D gene uncertain. Between the trimmed V and J ends, which lost 0 bases and 2 bases, there was a span of 6 bases. The CDR3 has 13 amino acids. Germline V gene data show CDR1 as SGHRS and CDR2 as YFSETQ. CDR3 nucleotides: TGCGCCAGCAGCTTGGACGGGCCCTACGAGCAGTACTTC. Translating it yields CASSLDGPYEQYF.

This clone was picked up one time. The chain links TRBV5-4 to TRBJ2-7, with TRBD1 matching 11 bases. The trim removed 4 bases at V and 0 bases at J, leaving 3 bases unmatched. The CDR3 loop spans 15 amino acids. Germline values: CDR1 SGHNT, CDR2 YYREEE (reference sequence). CDR3 nucleotides: TGTGCCAGCAGCCCCGGGACAGGGGGCTCCTACGAGCAGTACTTC. Translation: CASSPGTGGSYEQYF.

This clone counts as medium-sized (0.01 to 0.1%). This sequence joins TRBV5-6 and TRBJ2-1, with unresolved D. Germline V gene data show CDR1 as SGHDT and CDR2 as YYEEEE. V was clipped by 3 bases and J by 10 bases, with 8 bases between them. The CDR3 spans 11 residues. CDR3 amino acids: CASSSGWEQFF. The CDR3 bases are TGTGCCAGCAGCTCGGGTTGGGAGCAGTTCTTC.

The chain recombines TRBV18 with TRBJ1-4; D is possibly TRBD1 (6 bases). V dropped 0 bases and J dropped 8 bases, with 13 bases sitting between them. The CDR3 loop spans 15 amino acids. Germline V lookup: CDR1 KGHSH, CDR2 LQKENI. This CDR3 is CASSPPNRAGEKLFF. Here the CDR3 DNA reads TGTGCCAGCTCACCACCCAACAGGGCAGGCGAAAAACTGTTTTTT.

This chain uses TRBV19 with TRBJ1-5; 9 nucleotides match TRBD1. V gave up 8 bases and J gave up 4 bases; unmatched junction bases: 3. The CDR3 contains 13 residues. Germline V lookup: CDR1 LNHDA, CDR2 SQIVND (reference sequence). Here the CDR3 reads CASQGTGNQPQHF. CDR3 coding DNA: TGTGCCAGTCAGGGGACAGGGAATCAGCCCCAGCATTTT. The full variable domain, rest sourced from reference TRBV19 and TRBJ1-5, is DGGITQSPKYLFRKEGQNVTLSCEQNLNHDAMYWYRQDPGQGLRLIYYSQIVNDFQKGDIAEGYSVSREKKESFPLTVTSAQKNPTAFYLCASQGTGNQPQHFGDGTRLSIL.

This clone occurred once. V is TRBV7-2 and J is TRBJ2-7; 8 bases align to TRBD2. The CDR3 is 14 residues long. Germline values: CDR1 SGHTA, CDR2 FQGNSA. Trimming took 5 bases from V and 2 from J; bases not matched to a gene: 5. The CDR3 nucleotides are TGTGCCAGCAGCGGCGTCGGGGGGGCCTACGAGCAGTACTTC. This gives the protein CASSGVGGAYEQYF. The full variable domain, its missing parts supplied by reference TRBV7-2 and TRBJ2-7, is GAGVSQSPSNKVTEKGKDVELRCDPISGHTALYWYRQSLGQGLEFLIYFQGNSAPDKSGLPSDRFSAERTGGSVSTLTIQRTQQEDSAVYLCASSGVGGAYEQYFGPGTRLTVT.

The rearrangement links TRBV7-2 to TRBJ2-5; 14 bases map to TRBD2. The CDR3 contains 17 residues. The V gene end was trimmed by 5 bases and the J gene end by 1 base; junction bases not matched to a gene: 6. CDR1 SGHTA and CDR2 FQGNSA come from the germline V gene. The CDR3 DNA reads TGTGCCAGCAGCCCGGGAGGGACTAGCGGGGGCCAAGAGACCCAGTACTTC. Protein sequence: CASSPGGTSGGQETQYF.

The CDR3 coding sequence is TGTGCCAGCAGGACGGTCGGGACAGTGAAAAATGAAAAACTGTTTTTT. This translates into CASRTVGTVKNEKLFF. This sequence joins TRBV2 and TRBJ1-4; TRBD1 matches 7 bases. The germline V gene has CDR1 SNHLY and CDR2 FYNNEI. The CDR3 sequence is 16 residues long. Trimming cost V 6 bases and J 5 bases; bases outside gene matches: 12.

The chain combines TRBV28 with TRBJ1-2; weak D call: TRBD1 (5 bases). Trimming stripped 3 bases from V and 2 bases from J, with 19 bases between. CDR3 length equals 17 residues. CDR1 and CDR2 (germline): MDHEN, SYDVKM. CDR3 sequence (DNA): TGTGCCAGCAGTTTCCCGCGGGACTCCCGGCGGAACTATGGCTACACCTTC. Its protein product is CASSFPRDSRRNYGYTF.

The chain carries TRBV28 and TRBJ1-3; D might be TRBD1 (5 bases). The V end lost 4 bases, the J end lost 5 bases, and 15 bases lay between the germline ends. Germline V lookup: CDR1 MDHEN, CDR2 SYDVKM. This CDR3 region has 15 residues. The CDR3 coding sequence is TGTGCCAGCAGTTCATGGGGCATTGAACGAAACACCATATATTTT. Translated, it gives CASSSWGIERNTIYF.

The count of this clone is one. V usage is TRBV10-1 and J usage is TRBJ1-6; D call uncertain. Germline CDR1 WNHNN, CDR2 SYGVQD (reference sequence). The V and J ends lost 5 bases and 6 bases respectively, with 8 bases between them. This CDR3 spans 13 amino acids. The DNA of the CDR3 is TGCGCCAGCAGTTGGGGTTTTAATTCACCCCTCCACTTT. It specifies CASSWGFNSPLHF.

The chain has TRBV19 and TRBJ1-2; maybe TRBD1 (5 bases). The germline gives CDR1 LNHDA, CDR2 SQIVND (reference sequence). The CDR3 contains 14 residues. The germline V and J ends were trimmed by 5 bases and 2 bases, with 12 bases remaining between them. In DNA, the CDR3 is TGTGCCAGTAGTCGTGGGGGTTCCAACTATGGCTACACCTTC. It translates to CASSRGGSNYGYTF.

This clone was seen a handful of times. This chain joins TRBV4-2 and TRBJ2-5; 9 bases are shared with TRBD2. The V gene end was trimmed by 0 bases and the J gene end by 2 bases; junction bases not matched to a gene: 4. The germline V gene encodes CDR1 LGHNA and CDR2 YNFKEQ. This CDR3 is built from 16 residues. The CDR3 DNA sequence: TGTGCCAGCAGCCAAGATCCCGCGGGGGGGCAAGAGACCCAGTACTTC. Amino acids: CASSQDPAGGQETQYF.

This chain joins TRBV10-3 and TRBJ1-6, with 7 positions matching TRBD1. The CDR3 is 13 amino acids. J lost 9 bases, V lost 10 bases, and 9 bases had no gene match. CDR1 is ENHRY and CDR2 is SYGVKD in the germline V gene. The CDR3 DNA sequence: TGTGCCACAGGACAGGAGGTGGGTTCACCCCTCCACTTT. Its protein is CATGQEVGSPLHF.

The rearrangement joins TRBV2 to TRBJ2-1; 7 bases are a match to TRBD1. Germline lookup yields CDR1 SNHLY and CDR2 FYNNEI. The CDR3 is 14 residues long. The V gene end was trimmed by 9 bases and the J gene end by 0 bases; junction bases not matched to a gene: 5. CDR3 residues: CASRQGSSYNEQFF. Here the CDR3 DNA reads TGTGCCAGTAGACAGGGAAGCTCCTACAATGAGCAGTTCTTC.

The rearrangement uses TRBV29-1 and TRBJ1-2; no clear D. Germline V gene lookup returns CDR1 SQVTM and CDR2 ANQGSEA. Deletions cut 4 bases from V and 4 bases from J, with 10 bases between. CDR3 size: 12 residues. This CDR3 is CSVAGTSYGYTF. The CDR3 DNA reads as TGCAGCGTTGCCGGCACTTCCTATGGCTACACCTTC.

In the case of this clone: A read error may account for a junction end that differs from germline. The chain employs TRBV2 and TRBJ2-4, with TRBD2 matching 14 bases. Germline assignment: CDR1 SNHLY and CDR2 FYNNEI. The CDR3 totals 14 residues. This CDR3 reads CASSTTYRLAGGVF. CDR3 in DNA: TGTGCCAGCAGCACTACCTACCGACTAGCGGGGGGGGTCTTC.